This passage covers 8 T cell receptor beta chains from one sample sequenced in a study of cytomegalovirus exposure and HLA in healthy donors. Primers for the PCR totalled 60 Vbeta and 13 Jbeta. The repertoire was sequenced with immunoSEQ multiplex PCR; TCRdb's copy has only in-frame clones and lacks some. The table records about 90,000 clones, 55% to 70% of them present only once. Sequencing was performed on PBMCs. The receptor set was obtained from a woman between 45 and 65 years old in good health and CMV-seropositive.

J is TRBJ1-1 and V is TRBV27; D remains ambiguous. Looked up from germline, CDR1 is MNHEY and CDR2 is SMNVEV (reference sequence). The V gene lost 6 bases and the J gene lost 6 bases, with 14 bases spanning the gap. CDR3 length: 13 amino acids. The CDR3 reads CASSPTQKSEAFF. DNA of the CDR3: TGTGCCAGCAGCCCTACACAGAAGTCTGAAGCTTTCTTT.

V and J are TRBV7-9 and TRBJ2-7; 10 nucleotides match TRBD2. V was clipped by 4 bases and J by 3 bases; unmatched bases: 18. CDR3 length: 19 amino acids. Per the germline V gene, CDR1 is SEHNR and CDR2 is FQNEAQ (reference sequence). The CDR3 spells CASSSFLSLSLAGDYEQYF. For the CDR3, the DNA is TGTGCCAGCAGCTCATTCTTGAGTCTTTCCCTAGCGGGGGACTACGAGCAGTACTTC.

The DNA of the CDR3 is TGTGCCAGCAGCTTATTAGCGGGCCGCTACAATGAGCAGTTCTTC. Encoded protein: CASSLLAGRYNEQFF. The V and J genes are TRBV7-8 and TRBJ2-1; TRBD2 agrees at 7 bases. Germline V lookup: CDR1 SGHVS, CDR2 FQNEAQ. The CDR3 consists of 15 residues. J gave up 3 bases and V 2 bases, and 4 bases lay outside the gene matches.

This clone appeared a few times. The chain links TRBV7-9 to TRBJ2-7, with D possibly matching TRBD2 (5 bases). CDR1 and CDR2 (germline): SEHNR, FQNEAQ (reference sequence). The CDR3 has 14 amino acids. V was shortened by 7 bases and J by 0 bases, with 13 bases between the two germline ends. The CDR3 nucleotides are TGTGCCAGCACCTCTCGGGATTCCTCCTACGAGCAGTACTTC. Translated: CASTSRDSSYEQYF.

About this clone: At one end the junction does not follow the germline gene, possibly because of a read error. CDR3 loop: CASNLNTGLYGYTF. As DNA, the CDR3 is TGTGCCAGCAACTTAAATACGGGTCTCTATGGCTACACCTTC. V gene TRBV7-2 combines with J gene TRBJ1-2; D is undetermined. This CDR3 comprises 14 residues. CDR1 is SGHTA, CDR2 FQGNSA, per germline.

In this sample, this clone is medium-sized. This chain links TRBV28 with TRBJ1-6; TRBD1 matches 7 bases. The germline V gene encodes CDR1 MDHEN and CDR2 SYDVKM. The CDR3 runs to 15 residues. The ends lost 4 bases at V and 7 bases at J; junction bases unmatched: 7. CDR3 residues: CASSSRQGGNSPLHF. The DNA of the CDR3 is TGTGCCAGCAGTTCTCGACAGGGTGGGAATTCACCCCTCCACTTT.

This chain links TRBV5-6 with TRBJ1-4; D might be TRBD1 (6 bases). The V end lost 2 bases, the J end lost 8 bases, and 16 bases lay between the germline ends. CDR1 SGHDT and CDR2 YYEEEE come from the germline V gene. The CDR3 runs 15 residues. This chain's CDR3 is CASSLGAGVAEKLFF. The CDR3 bases are TGTGCCAGCAGCTTAGGGGCAGGGGTCGCCGAAAAACTGTTTTTT.

This sequence joins TRBV15 and TRBJ1-6, with a weak D call TRBD1 (6 bases). Trimming cost V 9 bases and J 10 bases, with 16 bases left between them. The CDR3 runs to 13 residues. The germline V gene has CDR1 LNHNV and CDR2 YYDKDF (reference sequence). This CDR3 reads CATSGQSESPLHF. The CDR3 DNA sequence: TGTGCCACTTCGGGACAAAGTGAATCACCCCTCCACTTT.